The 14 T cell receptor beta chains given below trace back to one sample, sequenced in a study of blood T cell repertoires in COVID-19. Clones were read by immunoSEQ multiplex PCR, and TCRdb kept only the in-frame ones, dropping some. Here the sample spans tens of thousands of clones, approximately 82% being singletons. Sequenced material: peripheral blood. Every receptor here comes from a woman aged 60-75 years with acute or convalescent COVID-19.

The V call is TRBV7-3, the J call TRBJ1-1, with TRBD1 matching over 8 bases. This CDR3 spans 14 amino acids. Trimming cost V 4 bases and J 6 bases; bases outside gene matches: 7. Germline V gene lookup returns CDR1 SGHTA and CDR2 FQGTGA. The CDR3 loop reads CASSSRTGRAEAFF. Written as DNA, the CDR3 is TGTGCCAGCAGCTCGAGGACAGGGAGGGCTGAAGCTTTCTTT.

This chain's CDR3 is CASSATGGMNTEAFF. The DNA of the CDR3 is TGTGCCAGCAGCGCGACAGGGGGGATGAACACTGAAGCTTTCTTT. V and J are TRBV9 and TRBJ1-1, with 9 bases aligning to TRBD1. This CDR3 contains 15 residues. V lost 3 bases and J lost 0; bases outside the gene matches: 3. Germline loops: CDR1 SGDLS, CDR2 YYNGEE.

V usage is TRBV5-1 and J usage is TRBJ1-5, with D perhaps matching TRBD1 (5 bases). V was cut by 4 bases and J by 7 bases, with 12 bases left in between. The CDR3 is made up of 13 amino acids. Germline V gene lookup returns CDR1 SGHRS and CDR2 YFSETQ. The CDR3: CASSAGGEQPQHF. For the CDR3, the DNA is TGCGCCAGCAGCGCGGGAGGGGAGCAGCCCCAGCATTTT. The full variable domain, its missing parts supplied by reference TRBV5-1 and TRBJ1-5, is KAGVTQTPRYLIKTRGQQVTLSCSPISGHRSVSWYQQTPGQGLQFLFEYFSETQRNKGNFPGRFSGRQFSNSRSEMNVSTLELGDSALYLCASSAGGEQPQHFGDGTRLSIL.

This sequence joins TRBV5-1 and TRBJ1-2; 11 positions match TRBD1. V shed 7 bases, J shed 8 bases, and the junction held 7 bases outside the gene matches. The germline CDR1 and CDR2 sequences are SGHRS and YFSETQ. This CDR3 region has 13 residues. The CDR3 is CASGGTGGLGYTF. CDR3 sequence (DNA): TGCGCCAGCGGTGGGACAGGGGGTTTAGGCTACACCTTC.

The CDR3 DNA reads as TGTGCCAGCAGCCCTTCTGGCGGGGGGGTCCAAGAGACCCAGTACTTC. Translation: CASSPSGGGVQETQYF. This rearrangement joins TRBV3-1 (or the pseudogene TRBV3-2) to TRBJ2-5, with TRBD2 identical over 9 bases. Trimming cost V 4 bases and J 1 base; bases outside gene matches: 7. Germline V gene lookup returns CDR1 LGHDT and CDR2 YNNKEL (reference sequence). This CDR3 has 16 amino acids.

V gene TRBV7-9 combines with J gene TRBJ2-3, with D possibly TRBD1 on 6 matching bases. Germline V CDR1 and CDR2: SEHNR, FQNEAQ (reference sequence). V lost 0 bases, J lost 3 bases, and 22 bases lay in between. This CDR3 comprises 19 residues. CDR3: CASSLAIGGSGFGTDTQYF. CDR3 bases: TGTGCCAGCAGCTTAGCCATAGGGGGAAGTGGCTTTGGGACAGATACGCAGTATTTT. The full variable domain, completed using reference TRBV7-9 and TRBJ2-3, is DTGVSQNPRHKITKRGQNVTFRCDPISEHNRLYWYRQTLGQGPEFLTYFQNEAQLEKSRLLSDRFSAERPKGSFSTLEIQRTEQGDSAMYLCASSLAIGGSGFGTDTQYFGPGTRLTVL.

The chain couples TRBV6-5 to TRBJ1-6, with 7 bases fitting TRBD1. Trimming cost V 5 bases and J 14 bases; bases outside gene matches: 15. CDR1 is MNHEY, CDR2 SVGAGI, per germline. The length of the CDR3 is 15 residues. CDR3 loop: CASSTTGTATSALHF. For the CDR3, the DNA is TGTGCCAGCAGTACCACCGGGACAGCGACCTCGGCCCTCCACTTT.

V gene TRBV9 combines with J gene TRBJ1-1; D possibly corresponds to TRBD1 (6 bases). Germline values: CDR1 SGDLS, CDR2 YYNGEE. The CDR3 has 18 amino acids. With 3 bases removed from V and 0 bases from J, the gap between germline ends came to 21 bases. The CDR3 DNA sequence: TGTGCCAGCAGCGCCGGAAGACAGGCTAACGCGTTGAACACTGAAGCTTTCTTT. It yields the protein CASSAGRQANALNTEAFF.

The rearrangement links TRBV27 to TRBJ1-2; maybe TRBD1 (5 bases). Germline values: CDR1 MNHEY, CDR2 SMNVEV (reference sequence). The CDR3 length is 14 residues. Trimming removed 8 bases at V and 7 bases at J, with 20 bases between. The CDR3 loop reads CASRRGRGVGGYTF. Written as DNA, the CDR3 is TGTGCCAGCCGTCGAGGGCGGGGGGTGGGTGGCTACACCTTC.

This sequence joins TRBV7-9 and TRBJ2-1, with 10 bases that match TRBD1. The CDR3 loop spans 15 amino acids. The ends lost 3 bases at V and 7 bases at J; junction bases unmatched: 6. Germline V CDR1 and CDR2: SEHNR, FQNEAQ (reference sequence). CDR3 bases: TGTGCCAGCAGCTTCTTGGGACAGGGGACTAATGAGCAGTTCTTC. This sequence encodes CASSFLGQGTNEQFF.

This CDR3 is CASSVAGATYEQYF. The CDR3 nucleotides read TGTGCCAGCAGCGTTGCCGGTGCGACCTACGAGCAGTACTTC. The chain uses TRBV11-2 and TRBJ2-7; D call uncertain. The germline V and J ends were trimmed by 5 bases and 2 bases, with 13 bases remaining between them. CDR1 SGHAT and CDR2 FQNNGV come from the germline V gene. The CDR3 has 14 residues.

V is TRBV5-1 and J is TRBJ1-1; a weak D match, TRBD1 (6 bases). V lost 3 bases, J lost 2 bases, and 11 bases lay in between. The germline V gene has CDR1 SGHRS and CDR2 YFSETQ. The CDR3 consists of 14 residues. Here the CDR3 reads CASSSQGGNTEAFF. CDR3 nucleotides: TGCGCCAGCAGCTCACAGGGTGGTAACACTGAAGCTTTCTTT.

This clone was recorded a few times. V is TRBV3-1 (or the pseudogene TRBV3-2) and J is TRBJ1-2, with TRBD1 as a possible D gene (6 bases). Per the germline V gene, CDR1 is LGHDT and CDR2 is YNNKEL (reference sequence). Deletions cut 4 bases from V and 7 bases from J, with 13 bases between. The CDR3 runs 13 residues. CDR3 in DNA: TGTGCCAGCAGCCCGTTCGGGGGGCGTGGCTACACCTTC. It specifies CASSPFGGRGYTF.

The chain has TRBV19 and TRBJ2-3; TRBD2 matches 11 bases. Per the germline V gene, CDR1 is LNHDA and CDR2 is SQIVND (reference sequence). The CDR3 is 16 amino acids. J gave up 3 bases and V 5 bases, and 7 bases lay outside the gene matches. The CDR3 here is CASSRDSGGATDTQYF. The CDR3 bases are TGTGCCAGTAGTCGAGATAGCGGGGGGGCGACAGATACGCAGTATTTT.